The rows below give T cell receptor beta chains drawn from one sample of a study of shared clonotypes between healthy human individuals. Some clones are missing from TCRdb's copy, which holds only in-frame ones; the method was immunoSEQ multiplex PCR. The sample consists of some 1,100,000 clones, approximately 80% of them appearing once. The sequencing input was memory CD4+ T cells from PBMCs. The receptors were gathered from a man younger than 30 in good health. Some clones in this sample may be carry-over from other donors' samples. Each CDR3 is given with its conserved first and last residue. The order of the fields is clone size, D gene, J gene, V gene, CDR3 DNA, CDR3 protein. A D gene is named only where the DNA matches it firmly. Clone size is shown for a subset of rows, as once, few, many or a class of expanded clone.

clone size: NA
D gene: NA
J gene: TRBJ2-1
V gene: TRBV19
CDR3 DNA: TGTGCCAGTAGTATGCTAGCGAAGGGCAATGAGCAGTTCTTC
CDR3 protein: CASSMLAKGNEQFF

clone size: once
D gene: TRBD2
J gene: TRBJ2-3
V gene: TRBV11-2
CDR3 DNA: TGTGCCAGCAGCTTAGATTTCGGGACTAGCGGGAGGGCCGGTGATACGCAGTATTTT
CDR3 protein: CASSLDFGTSGRAGDTQYF

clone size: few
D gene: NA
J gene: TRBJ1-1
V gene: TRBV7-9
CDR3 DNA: TGTGCCAGCAGCTTAATGATCGGCGCCCTAGGAGAAGCTTTCTTT
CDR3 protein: CASSLMIGALGEAFF

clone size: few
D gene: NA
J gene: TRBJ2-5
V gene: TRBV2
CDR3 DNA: TGTGCCAGCAGCTACAGGGAGGCCGGAGAGACCCAGTACTTC
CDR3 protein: CASSYREAGETQYF

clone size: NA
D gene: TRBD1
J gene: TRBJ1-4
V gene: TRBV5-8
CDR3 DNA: TGTGCCAGCAGCTTGACGGGGACAGGGGATAAAAAACTGTTTTTT
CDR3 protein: CASSLTGTGDKKLFF

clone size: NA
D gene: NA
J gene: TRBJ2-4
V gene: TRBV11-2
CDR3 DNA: TGTGCCAGCAGCGGGACGGGGGCCAAAAACATTCAGTACTTC
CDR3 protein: CASSGTGAKNIQYF

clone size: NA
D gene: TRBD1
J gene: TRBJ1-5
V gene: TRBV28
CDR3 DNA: TGTGCCAGCAGTTGGGACAGGGCCCAGCCCCAGCATTTT
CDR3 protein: CASSWDRAQPQHF

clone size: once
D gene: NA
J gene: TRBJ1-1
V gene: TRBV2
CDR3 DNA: TGTGCCAGCACCCCTCTTGGCGGGAACACTGAAGCTTTCTTT
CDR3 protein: CASTPLGGNTEAFF

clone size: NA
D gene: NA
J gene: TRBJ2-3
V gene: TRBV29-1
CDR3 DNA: TGCAGCGTTGTTCTAGACCCATTCACAGATACGCAGTATTTT
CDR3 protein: CSVVLDPFTDTQYF

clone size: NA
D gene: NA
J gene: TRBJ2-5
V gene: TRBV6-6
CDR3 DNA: TGTGCCAGCAGAATGGATGGAGGAGAGACCCAGTACTTC
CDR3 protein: CASRMDGGETQYF

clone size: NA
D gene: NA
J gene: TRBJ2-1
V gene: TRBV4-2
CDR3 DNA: TGTGCCAGCAGCCAAGAAAGTCTCGCGGCGAGCTCCTACAATGAGCAGTTCTTC
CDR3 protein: CASSQESLAASSYNEQFF

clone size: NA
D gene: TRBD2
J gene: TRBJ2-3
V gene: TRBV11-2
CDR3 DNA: TGTGCCAGCAGTGATAGCGGGTTTAGCACAGATACGCAGTATTTT
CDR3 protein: CASSDSGFSTDTQYF

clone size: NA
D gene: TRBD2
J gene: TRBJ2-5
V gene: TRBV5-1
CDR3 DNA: TGCGCCAGCAGCTTTGGGACTAGCGGGCTCCAAGAGACCCAGTACTTC
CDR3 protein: CASSFGTSGLQETQYF

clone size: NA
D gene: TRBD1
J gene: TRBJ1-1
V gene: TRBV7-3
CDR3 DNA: TGTGCCAGCAGCTTGGGACAGGGCACTGAAGCTTTCTTT
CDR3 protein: CASSLGQGTEAFF

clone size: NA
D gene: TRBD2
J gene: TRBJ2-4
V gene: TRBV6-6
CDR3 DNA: TGTGCCAGCAGTTACGGGAGGGACATTCAGTACTTC
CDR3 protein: CASSYGRDIQYF

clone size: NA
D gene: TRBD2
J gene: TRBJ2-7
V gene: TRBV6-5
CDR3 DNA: TGTGCCAGCGCGCCAGCGGGGGCCCGGGGGACCGAGCAGTACTTC
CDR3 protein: CASAPAGARGTEQYF

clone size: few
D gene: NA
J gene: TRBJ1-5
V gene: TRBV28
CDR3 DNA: TGTGCCAGCAGTTCCTCAGGGTCGAATCAGCCCCAGCATTTT
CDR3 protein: CASSSSGSNQPQHF

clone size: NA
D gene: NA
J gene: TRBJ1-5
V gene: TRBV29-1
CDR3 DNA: TGCAGCGTTGGCTGGGTTAGGAATCAGCCCCAGCATTTT
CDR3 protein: CSVGWVRNQPQHF

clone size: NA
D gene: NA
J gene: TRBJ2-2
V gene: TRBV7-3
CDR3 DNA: TGTGCCAGCAGCTTCGCGACGAACACCGGGGAGCTGTTTTTT
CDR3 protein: CASSFATNTGELFF

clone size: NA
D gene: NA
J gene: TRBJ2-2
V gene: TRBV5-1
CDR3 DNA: TGCGCCAGCAGCTTTGTGTCTCCCGGGGAGCTGTTTTTT
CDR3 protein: CASSFVSPGELFF

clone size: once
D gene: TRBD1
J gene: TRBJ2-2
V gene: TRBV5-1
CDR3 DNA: TGCGCCAGCAGCGGGGACAGGCCTAATACCGGGGAGCTGTTTTTT
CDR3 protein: CASSGDRPNTGELFF

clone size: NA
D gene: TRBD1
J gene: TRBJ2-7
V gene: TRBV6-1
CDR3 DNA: TGTGCCAGCAGTGTAGGCAGGGGGTGGGAAGGGCAGTACTTC
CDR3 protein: CASSVGRGWEGQYF

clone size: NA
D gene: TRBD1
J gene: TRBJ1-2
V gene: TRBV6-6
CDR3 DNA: TGTGCCAGCAGTTACGCAGACAGGGGTGATGGCTACACCTTC
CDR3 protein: CASSYADRGDGYTF

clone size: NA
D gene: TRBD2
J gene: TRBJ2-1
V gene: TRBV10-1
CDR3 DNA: TGCGCCAGCAGCTCTAAGGGACTAGCGGCTTACAATGAGCAGTTCTTC
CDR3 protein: CASSSKGLAAYNEQFF

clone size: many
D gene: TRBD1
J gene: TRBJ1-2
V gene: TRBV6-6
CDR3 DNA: TGTGCCAGCAGTTACGGGACAGGGGCAGGGACCTATGGCTACACCTTC
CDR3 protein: CASSYGTGAGTYGYTF

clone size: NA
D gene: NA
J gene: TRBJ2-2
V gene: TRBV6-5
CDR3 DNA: TGTGCCAGCAGTTATGCCGCGAACACCGGGGAGCTGTTTTTT
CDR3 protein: CASSYAANTGELFF

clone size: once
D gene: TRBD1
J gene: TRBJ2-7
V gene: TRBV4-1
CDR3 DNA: TGCGCCAGCAGCCAAGAACGGACAGGGGGTTTGTACGAGCAGTACTTC
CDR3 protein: CASSQERTGGLYEQYF

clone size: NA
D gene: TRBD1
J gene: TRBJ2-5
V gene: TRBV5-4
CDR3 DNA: TGTGCCAGCAGCCAATCGACAGGGTACCAAGAGACCCAGTACTTC
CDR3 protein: CASSQSTGYQETQYF

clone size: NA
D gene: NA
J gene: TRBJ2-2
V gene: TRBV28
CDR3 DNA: TGTGCCTCCCGGGGATCGAACACCGGGGAGCTGTTTTTT
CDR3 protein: CASRGSNTGELFF

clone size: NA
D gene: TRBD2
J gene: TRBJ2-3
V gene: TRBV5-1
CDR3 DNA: TGCGCCAGCGGCTTCGGACTAGCGGGCACAGATACGCAGTATTTT
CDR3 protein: CASGFGLAGTDTQYF

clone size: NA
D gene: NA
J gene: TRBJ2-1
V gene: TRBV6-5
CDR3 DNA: TGTGCCAGCACTATGGGACCTTACAATGAGCAGTTCTTC
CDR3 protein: CASTMGPYNEQFF

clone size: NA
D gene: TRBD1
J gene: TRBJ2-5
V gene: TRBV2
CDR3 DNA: TGTGCCAGCAGTCCGACAGGGGGAGAGACCCAGTACTTC
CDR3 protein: CASSPTGGETQYF

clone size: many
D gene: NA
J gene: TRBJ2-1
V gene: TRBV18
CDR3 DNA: TGTGCCAGCTCACCTGAGACCGAGCAGTTCTTC
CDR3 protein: CASSPETEQFF

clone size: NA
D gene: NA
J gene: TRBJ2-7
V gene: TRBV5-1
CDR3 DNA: TGCGCCAGCAGCTTGAGGCCAGACTACGAGCAGTACTTC
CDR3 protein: CASSLRPDYEQYF

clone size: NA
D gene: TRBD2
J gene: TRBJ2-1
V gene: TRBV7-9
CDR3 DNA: TGTGCCAGCAGAGGGACTAGCGGGAGGGGTGAGCAGTTCTTC
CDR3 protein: CASRGTSGRGEQFF

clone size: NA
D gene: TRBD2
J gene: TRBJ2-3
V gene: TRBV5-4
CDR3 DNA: TGTGCCAGCAGACCCGCCGGACTAGCTAGCACAGATACGCAGTATTTT
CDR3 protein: CASRPAGLASTDTQYF

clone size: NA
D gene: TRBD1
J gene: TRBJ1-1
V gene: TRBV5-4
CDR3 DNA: TGTGCCAGCAGGCAGGACAGGGGTTCGTTCACTGAAGCTTTCTTT
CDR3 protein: CASRQDRGSFTEAFF

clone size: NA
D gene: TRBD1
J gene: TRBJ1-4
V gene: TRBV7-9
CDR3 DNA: TGTGCCAGCAGCCCCCGACAGGGAGGTGAAAAACTGTTTTTT
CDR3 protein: CASSPRQGGEKLFF

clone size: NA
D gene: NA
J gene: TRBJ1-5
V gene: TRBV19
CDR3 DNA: TGTGCCAGTAGTGAGGGGGGTCGGTTTCGCGGCAATCAGCCCCAGCATTTT
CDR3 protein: CASSEGGRFRGNQPQHF

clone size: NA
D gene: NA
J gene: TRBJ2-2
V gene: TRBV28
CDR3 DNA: TGTGCCAGCAGTTTCGGCCAAGCGAACACCGGGGAGCTGTTTTTT
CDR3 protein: CASSFGQANTGELFF

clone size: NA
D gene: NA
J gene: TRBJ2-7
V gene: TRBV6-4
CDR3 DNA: TGTGCCAGCAGTGACTCCCTCCAGTGCAGGGGTCGCGAGCAGTACTTC
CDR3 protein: CASSDSLQCRGREQYF

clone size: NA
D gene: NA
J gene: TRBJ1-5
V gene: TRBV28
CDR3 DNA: TGTGCCAGCAGTACCCATGGCCAGGGCGGCCAGCCCCAGCATTTT
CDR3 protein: CASSTHGQGGQPQHF

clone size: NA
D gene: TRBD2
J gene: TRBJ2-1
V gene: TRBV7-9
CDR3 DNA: TGTGCCAGCAGCCTTTGGTATGCTAGCGGGCAGCCGGAGCAGTTCTTC
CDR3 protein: CASSLWYASGQPEQFF

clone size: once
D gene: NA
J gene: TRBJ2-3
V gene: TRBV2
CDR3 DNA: TGTGCCAGCAGTGACAGGTCCGGCGCAGATACGCAGTATTTT
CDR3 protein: CASSDRSGADTQYF

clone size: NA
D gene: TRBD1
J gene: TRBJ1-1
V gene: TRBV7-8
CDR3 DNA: TGTGCCAGCAGCCCCTGGACAGGGGCTAACACTGAAGCTTTCTTT
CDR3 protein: CASSPWTGANTEAFF

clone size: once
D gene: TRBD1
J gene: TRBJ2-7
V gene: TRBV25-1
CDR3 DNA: TGTGCCAGCTCACGGGACAGGGTCCCCTACGAGCAGTACTTC
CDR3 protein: CASSRDRVPYEQYF

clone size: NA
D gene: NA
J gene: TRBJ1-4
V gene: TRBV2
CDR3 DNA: TGTGCCAGCAGTGGGACAGATATTAGGGGGGGAAAACTGTTTTTT
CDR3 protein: CASSGTDIRGGKLFF

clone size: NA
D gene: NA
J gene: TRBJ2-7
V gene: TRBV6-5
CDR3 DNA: TGTGCCAGCAGTTACTCGAGGTACGAGCAGTACTTC
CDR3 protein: CASSYSRYEQYF

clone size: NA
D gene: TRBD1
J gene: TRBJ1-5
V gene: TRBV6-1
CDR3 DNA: TGTGCCAGCAGTGTCCTCGGACAGGGGATCCAGCCCCAGCATTTT
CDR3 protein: CASSVLGQGIQPQHF

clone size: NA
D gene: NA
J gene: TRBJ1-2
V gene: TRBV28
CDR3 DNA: TGTGCCAGCAGCCTCTCAGGGGCATTTTCCTCGGTATTTGGCTACACCTTC
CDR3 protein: CASSLSGAFSSVFGYTF

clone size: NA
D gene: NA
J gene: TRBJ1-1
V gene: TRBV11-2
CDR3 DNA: TGTGCCAGCAGCCAGGGGCGGAGAAACACTGAAGCTTTCTTT
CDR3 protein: CASSQGRRNTEAFF

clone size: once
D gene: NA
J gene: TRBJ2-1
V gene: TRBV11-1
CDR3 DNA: TGTGCCAGCAGCTTAGAGTTGGCAGGGAGCTCCTACAATGAGCAGTTCTTC
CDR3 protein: CASSLELAGSSYNEQFF

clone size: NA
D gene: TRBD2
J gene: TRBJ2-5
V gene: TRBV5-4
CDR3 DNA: TGTGCCAGCAGTTCCGGGGGGGCTCAAGAGACCCAGTACTTC
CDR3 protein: CASSSGGAQETQYF

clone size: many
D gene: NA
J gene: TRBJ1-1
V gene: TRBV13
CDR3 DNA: TGTGCCAGCAGCCTCGGGCCTATGAACACTGAAGCTTTCTTT
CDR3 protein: CASSLGPMNTEAFF